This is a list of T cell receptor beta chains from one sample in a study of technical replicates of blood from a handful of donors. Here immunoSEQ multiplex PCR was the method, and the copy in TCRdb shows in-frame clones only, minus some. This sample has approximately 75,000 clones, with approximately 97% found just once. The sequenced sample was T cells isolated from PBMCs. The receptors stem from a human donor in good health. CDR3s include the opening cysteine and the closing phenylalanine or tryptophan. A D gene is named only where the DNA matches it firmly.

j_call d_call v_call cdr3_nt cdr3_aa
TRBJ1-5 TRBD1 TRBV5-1 TGCGCCAGCAGCTTGGAGGCAGGGGGAAATCAGCCCCAGCATTTT CASSLEAGGNQPQHF
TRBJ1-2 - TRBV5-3 TGTGCCAGAAGCCCAGGGTTACATGGCTACACCTTC CARSPGLHGYTF
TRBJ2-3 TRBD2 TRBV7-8 TGTGCCAGCAGCCCTCGGACTAGCGGCTTCACAGATACGCAGTATTTT CASSPRTSGFTDTQYF
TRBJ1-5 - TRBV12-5 TGTGCTAGTGGTTTGGTGCTAGGGGAAAGGGGTCAGCCCCAGCATTTT CASGLVLGERGQPQHF
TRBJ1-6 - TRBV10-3 TGTGCCATCAGTGCTACCGGGACAACAAATTCACCCCTCCACTTT CAISATGTTNSPLHF
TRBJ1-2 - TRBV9 TGTGCCAGCAGCGTTGGAGGGGTTTATGGCTACACCTTC CASSVGGVYGYTF
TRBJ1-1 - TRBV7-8 TGTGCCAGCAGCTTAGGTCCGTCGGGGATGAACACTGAAGCTTTCTTT CASSLGPSGMNTEAFF
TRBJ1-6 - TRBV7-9 TGTGCCAGCAGCTTAGATCAGGGAAGGGATTCACCCCTCCACTTT CASSLDQGRDSPLHF
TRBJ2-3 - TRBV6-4 TGTGCCAGCAGTGACGCCGGGACACTTGTGCCAGATACGCAGTATTTT CASSDAGTLVPDTQYF
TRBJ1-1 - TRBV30 TGTGCCTGGATACAGGCAGCGAACACTGAAGCTTTCTTT CAWIQAANTEAFF
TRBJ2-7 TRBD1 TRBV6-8 TGTGCCAGCAGTCACAGGGGGCCCACCTACGAGCAGTACTTC CASSHRGPTYEQYF
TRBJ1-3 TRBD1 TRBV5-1 TGCGCCAGCAGCTTGGACCCAGGGGGCTTGGCTGGAAACACCATATATTTT CASSLDPGGLAGNTIYF
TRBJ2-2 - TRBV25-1 TGTGCCAGCAGTGGCGGGACTTCCATCACCCACACCGGGGAGCTGTTTTTT CASSGGTSITHTGELFF
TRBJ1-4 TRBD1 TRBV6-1 TGTGCCAGCAGTGAAGCATACAGGGGGCCTGTTGAAAAACTGTTTTTT CASSEAYRGPVEKLFF
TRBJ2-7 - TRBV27 TGTGCCAGCACTCTTAGGGGCGGATCCTACGAGCAGTACTTC CASTLRGGSYEQYF
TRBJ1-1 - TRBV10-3 TGTGCCATCAGCACAGGGTCTGGTACTGAAGCTTTCTTT CAISTGSGTEAFF
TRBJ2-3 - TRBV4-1 TGCGCCAGCAGCCAAGATAGGAGGGGGGGGCCAGATACGCAGTATTTT CASSQDRRGGPDTQYF
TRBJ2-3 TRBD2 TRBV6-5 TGTGCCAGCAGTTACGCCGGGACTAGACCAGATACGCAGTATTTT CASSYAGTRPDTQYF
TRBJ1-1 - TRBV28 TGTGCCAGCAGTTTAGGGGGCAGGGTAAACACTGAAGCTTTCTTT CASSLGGRVNTEAFF
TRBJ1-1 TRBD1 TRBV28 TGTGCCAGCCAGGGGACAGCTGAAGCTTTCTTT CASQGTAEAFF
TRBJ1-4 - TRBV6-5 TGTGCCAGCAGTGCTACGGGGGCAACTAATGAAAAACTGTTTTTT CASSATGATNEKLFF
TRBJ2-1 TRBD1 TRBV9 TGTGCCAGCAGCGTGACAGGGCGAGGGGAGCAGTTCTTC CASSVTGRGEQFF
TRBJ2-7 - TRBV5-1 TGCGCCAGCGTTCCCCCCCGCCCCCTGGCCGTCCCAATCGAGCAGTACTTC CASVPPRPLAVPIEQYF
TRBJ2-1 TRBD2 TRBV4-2 TGTGCCAGCAGCCAAGAGATTATGGGACTAGCGGGAGGAGGGGGGATTGGGGTTGAGCAGTTCTTC CASSQEIMGLAGGGGIGVEQFF
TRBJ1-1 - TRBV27 TGTGCCAGCAGTCCCATTCCCGTTCGGGGCACTGAAGCTTTCTTT CASSPIPVRGTEAFF
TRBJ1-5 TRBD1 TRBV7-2 TGTGCCAGCAGCATACGAAACGGACAGGGAAAAAGGGGCGGTCAGCCCCAGCATTTT CASSIRNGQGKRGGQPQHF
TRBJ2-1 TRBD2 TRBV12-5 TGTGCTAGTGGTTTGGCAGTACCTAGGATCATCCAGCGGGGGAATATGTACAATGAGCAGTTCTTC CASGLAVPRIIQRGNMYNEQFF
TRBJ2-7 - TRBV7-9 TGTGCCAGCAGCTTTGAGGGGACTTCCTACGAGCAGTACTTC CASSFEGTSYEQYF